This TCR beta chain originates from a study of human T cells and chemical hapten exposure. About the research overall: 2% DPC was applied to roughly 2 cm by roughly 2 cm of upper inner arm skin for sensitization.

As to time point: pre-sensitization, week 0. Noted treatment: therapeutic diphenylcyclopropenone sensitization with weekly scalp DPC. Donors were 18 to 70-year-old alopecia patients suitable for DPC. The library attached unique molecular identifiers to individual cDNA molecules. TCRdb re-derived calls from the RACE reads in MiXCR, one entry per CDR3 protein. Altogether approximately 80,000 distinct CDR3 sequences are present, 12% to 15% being singletons, with the ten largest covering approximately 4.6%. V lost 4 bases and J lost 3, with 16 bases in between. CDR1 and CDR2 from the germline V gene are KGHDR and SFDVKD. CDR3 length: 16 amino acids. Study results and caveats: TCRs exceeding 1 in 1000 frequency stayed unchanged with DPC sensitization.

A few counts support this clonotype. Its specificity is not known. The TCR was taken from a woman aged 45-65 years with alopecia areata. Some clones in this sample may be carry-over from other donors' samples. The sequences come from whole blood, collected in connection with sensitization to the hapten diphenylcyclopropenone (DPC). The rearrangement links TRBV24-1 to TRBJ2-3, with D possibly TRBD1 on 6 matching bases. CDR3 sequence: CATSEPAGVRTDTQYF. The CDR3, as DNA: TGTGCCACCAGTGAGCCCGCAGGGGTACGGACAGATACGCAGTATTTT.